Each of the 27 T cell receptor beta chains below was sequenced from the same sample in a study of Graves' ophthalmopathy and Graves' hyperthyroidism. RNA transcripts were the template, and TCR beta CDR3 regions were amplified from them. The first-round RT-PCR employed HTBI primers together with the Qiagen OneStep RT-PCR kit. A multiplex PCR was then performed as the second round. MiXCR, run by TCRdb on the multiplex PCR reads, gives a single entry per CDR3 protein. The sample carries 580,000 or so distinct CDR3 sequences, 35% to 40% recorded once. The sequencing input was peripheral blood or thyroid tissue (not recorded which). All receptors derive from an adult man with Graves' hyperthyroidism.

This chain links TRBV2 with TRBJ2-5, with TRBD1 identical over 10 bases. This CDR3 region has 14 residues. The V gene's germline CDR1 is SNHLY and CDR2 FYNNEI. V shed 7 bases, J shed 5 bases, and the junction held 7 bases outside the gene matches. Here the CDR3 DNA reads TGTGCCAGCACCCCGGGACAGGGGTTCGAGACCCAGTACTTC. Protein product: CASTPGQGFETQYF.

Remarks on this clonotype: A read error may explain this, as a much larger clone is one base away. This CDR3 is CATKGRGIQETQYF. In DNA, the CDR3 is TGTGCCACCAAGGGTAGGGGGATTCAAGAGACCCAGTACTTC. The chain couples TRBV25-1 to TRBJ2-5; possible D gene TRBD1, 6 bases. The CDR3 length is 14 residues. The ends were cut back, 10 bases at V and 2 bases at J, with 17 bases in the middle. Germline loops: CDR1 MGHDK, CDR2 SYGVNS.

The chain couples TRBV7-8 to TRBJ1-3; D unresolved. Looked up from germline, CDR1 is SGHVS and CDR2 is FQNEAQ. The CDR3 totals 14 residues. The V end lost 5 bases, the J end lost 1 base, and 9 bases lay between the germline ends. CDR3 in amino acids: CASSQPESGNTIYF. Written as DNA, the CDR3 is TGTGCCAGCAGCCAACCCGAGTCTGGAAACACCATATATTTT.

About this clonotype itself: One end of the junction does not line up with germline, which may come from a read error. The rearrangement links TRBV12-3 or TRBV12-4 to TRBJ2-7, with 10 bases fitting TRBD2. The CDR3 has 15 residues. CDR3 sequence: CTSSTRTSGAYEQYF. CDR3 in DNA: TGTACCAGCAGTACTAGGACTAGCGGAGCCTACGAGCAGTACTTC.

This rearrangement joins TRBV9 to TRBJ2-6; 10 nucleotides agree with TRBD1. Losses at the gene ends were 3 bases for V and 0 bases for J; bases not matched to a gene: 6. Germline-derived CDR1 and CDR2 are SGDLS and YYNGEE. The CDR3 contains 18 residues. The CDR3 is CASSEGQGKGSGANVLTF. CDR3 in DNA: TGTGCCAGCAGCGAGGGACAGGGGAAAGGCTCTGGGGCCAACGTCCTGACTTTC.

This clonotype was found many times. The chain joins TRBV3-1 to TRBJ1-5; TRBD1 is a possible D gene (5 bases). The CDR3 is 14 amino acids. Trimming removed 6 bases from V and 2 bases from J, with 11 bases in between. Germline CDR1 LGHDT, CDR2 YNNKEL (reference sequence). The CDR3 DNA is TGTGCCAGCAGTCAGGCGGGGGGCAATCAGCCCCAGCATTTT. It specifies CASSQAGGNQPQHF. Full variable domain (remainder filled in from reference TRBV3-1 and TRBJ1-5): DTAVSQTPKYLVTQMGNDKSIKCEQNLGHDTMYWYKQDSKKFLKIMFSYNNKELIINETVPNRFSPKSPDKAHLNLHINSLELGDSAVYFCASSQAGGNQPQHFGDGTRLSIL.

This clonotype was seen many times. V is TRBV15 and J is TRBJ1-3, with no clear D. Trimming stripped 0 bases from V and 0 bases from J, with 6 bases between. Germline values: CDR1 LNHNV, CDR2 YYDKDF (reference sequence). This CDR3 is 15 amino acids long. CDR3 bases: TGTGCCACCAGCAGAGATAGACACTCTGGAAACACCATATATTTT. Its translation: CATSRDRHSGNTIYF.

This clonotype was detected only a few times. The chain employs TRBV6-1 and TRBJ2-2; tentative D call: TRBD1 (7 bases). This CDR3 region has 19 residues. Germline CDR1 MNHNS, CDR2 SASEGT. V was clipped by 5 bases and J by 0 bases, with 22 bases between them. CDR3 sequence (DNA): TGTGCCAGCAGTTTAGGGAGGCGGACAGGCGAAGCGAACACCGGGGAGCTGTTTTTT. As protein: CASSLGRRTGEANTGELFF.

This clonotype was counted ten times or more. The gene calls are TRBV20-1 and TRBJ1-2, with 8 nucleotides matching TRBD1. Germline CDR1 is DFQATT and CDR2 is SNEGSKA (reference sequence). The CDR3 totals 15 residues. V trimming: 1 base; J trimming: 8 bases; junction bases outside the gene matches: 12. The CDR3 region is CSARVGDRGHLGYTF. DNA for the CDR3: TGCAGTGCTAGAGTAGGAGACAGGGGCCACCTAGGCTACACCTTC.

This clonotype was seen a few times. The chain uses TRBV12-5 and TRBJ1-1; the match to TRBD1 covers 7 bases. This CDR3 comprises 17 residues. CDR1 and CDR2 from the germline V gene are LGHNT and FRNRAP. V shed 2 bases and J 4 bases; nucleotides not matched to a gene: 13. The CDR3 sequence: CASGLPGLIAGGTEAFF. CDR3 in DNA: TGTGCTAGTGGTTTGCCGGGACTAATAGCAGGGGGCACTGAAGCTTTCTTT.

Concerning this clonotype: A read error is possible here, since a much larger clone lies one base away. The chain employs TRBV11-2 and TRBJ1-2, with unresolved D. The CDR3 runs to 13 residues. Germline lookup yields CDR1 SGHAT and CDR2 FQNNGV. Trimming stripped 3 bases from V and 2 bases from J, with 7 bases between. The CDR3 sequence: CASSLGKNYGYTF. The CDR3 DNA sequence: TGTGCCAGCAGCTTGGGTAAAAACTATGGCTACACCTTC.

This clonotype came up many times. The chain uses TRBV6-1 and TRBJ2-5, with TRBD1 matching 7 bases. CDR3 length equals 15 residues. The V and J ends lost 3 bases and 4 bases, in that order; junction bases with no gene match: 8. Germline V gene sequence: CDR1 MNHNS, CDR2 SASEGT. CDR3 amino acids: CASSDPGQRGETQYF. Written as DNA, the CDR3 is TGTGCCAGCAGTGACCCGGGACAGAGGGGAGAGACCCAGTACTTC.

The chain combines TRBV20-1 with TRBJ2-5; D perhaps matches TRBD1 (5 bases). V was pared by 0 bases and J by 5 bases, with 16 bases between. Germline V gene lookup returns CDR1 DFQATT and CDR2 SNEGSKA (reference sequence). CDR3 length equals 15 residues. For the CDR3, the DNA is TGCAGTGCTAGAGAGACGGTCGGTAGGGGCGAGACCCAGTACTTC. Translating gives CSARETVGRGETQYF.

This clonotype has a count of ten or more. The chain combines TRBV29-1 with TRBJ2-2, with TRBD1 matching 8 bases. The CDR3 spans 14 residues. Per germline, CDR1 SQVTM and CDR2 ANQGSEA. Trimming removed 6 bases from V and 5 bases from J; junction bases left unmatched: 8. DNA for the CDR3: TGCAGCGTCTCTAACGACAGGGGAACCGGGGAGCTGTTTTTT. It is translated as CSVSNDRGTGELFF.

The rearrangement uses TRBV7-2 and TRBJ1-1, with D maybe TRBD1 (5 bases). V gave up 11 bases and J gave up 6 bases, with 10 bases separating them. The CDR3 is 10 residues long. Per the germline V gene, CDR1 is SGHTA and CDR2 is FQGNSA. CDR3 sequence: CADSLPEAFF. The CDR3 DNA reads TGTGCCGACAGCCTCCCTGAAGCTTTCTTT. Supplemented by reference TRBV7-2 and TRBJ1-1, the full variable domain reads GAGVSQSPSNKVTEKGKDVELRCDPISGHTALYWYRQSLGQGLEFLIYFQGNSAPDKSGLPSDRFSAERTGGSVSTLTIQRTQQEDSAVYLCADSLPEAFFGQGTRLTVV.

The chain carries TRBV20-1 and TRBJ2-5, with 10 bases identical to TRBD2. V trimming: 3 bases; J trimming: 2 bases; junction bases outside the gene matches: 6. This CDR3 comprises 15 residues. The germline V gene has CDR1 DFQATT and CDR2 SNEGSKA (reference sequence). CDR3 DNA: TGCAGTGCTAGTTCCCTAGCGGGGGTACAAGAGACCCAGTACTTC. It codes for CSASSLAGVQETQYF.

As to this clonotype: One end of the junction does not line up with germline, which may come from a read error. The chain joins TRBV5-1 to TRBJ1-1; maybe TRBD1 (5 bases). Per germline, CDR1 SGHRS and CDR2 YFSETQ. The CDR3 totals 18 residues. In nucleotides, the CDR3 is TGCGCCGGCAGCCTCCCAGTTGGGACGGCTCTCATGAACACTGAAGCTTTCTTT. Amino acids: CAGSLPVGTALMNTEAFF.

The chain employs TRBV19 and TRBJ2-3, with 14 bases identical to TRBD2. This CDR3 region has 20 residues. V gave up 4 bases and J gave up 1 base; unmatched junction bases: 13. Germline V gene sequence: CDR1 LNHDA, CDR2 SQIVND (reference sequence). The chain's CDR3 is CASSNRTGTSGRGGTDTQYF. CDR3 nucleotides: TGTGCCAGTAGTAACCGGACAGGGACTAGCGGGAGAGGTGGCACAGATACGCAGTATTTT.

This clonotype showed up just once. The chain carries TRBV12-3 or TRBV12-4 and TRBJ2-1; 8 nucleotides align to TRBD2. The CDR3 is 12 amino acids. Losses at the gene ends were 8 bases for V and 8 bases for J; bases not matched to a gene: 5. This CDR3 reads CASRTSGYEQFF. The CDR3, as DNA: TGTGCCAGCCGTACTAGCGGTTATGAGCAGTTCTTC.

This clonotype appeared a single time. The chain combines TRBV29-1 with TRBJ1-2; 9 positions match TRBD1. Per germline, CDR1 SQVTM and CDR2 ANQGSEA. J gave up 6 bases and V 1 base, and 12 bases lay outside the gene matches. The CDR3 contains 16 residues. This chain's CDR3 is CSVEGPSGTGSNGYTF. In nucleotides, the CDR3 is TGCAGCGTTGAAGGTCCATCCGGGACAGGGTCTAATGGCTACACCTTC.

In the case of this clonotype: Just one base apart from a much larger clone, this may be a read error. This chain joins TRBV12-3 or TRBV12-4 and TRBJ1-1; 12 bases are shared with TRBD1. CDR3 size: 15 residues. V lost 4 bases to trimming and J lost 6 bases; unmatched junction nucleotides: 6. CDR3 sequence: CASSSWDRGPAEAFF. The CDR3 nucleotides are TGTGCCAGCAGTTCTTGGGACAGGGGGCCCGCTGAAGCTTTCTTT.

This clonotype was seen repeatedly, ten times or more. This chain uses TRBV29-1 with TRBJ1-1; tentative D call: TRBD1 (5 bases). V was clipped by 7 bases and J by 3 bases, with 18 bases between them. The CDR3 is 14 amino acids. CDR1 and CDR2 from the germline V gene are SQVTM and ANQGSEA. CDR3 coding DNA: TGCAGCGCTGATCTTAGAGGGGCGGACACTGAAGCTTTCTTT. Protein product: CSADLRGADTEAFF.

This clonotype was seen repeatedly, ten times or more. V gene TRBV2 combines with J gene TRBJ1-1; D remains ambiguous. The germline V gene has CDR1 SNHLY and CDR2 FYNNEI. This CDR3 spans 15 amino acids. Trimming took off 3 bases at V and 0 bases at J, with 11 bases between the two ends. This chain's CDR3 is CASSDGRLMNTEAFF. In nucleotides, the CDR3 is TGTGCCAGCAGTGACGGCAGACTCATGAACACTGAAGCTTTCTTT.

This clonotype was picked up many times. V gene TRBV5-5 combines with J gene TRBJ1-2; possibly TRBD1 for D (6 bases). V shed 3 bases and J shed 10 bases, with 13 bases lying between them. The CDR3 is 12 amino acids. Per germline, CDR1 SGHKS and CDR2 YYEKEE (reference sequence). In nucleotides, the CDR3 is TGTGCCAGCAGCTCAGGACAGTTTGTCTACACCTTC. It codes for CASSSGQFVYTF. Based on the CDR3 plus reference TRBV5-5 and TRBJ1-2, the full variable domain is DAGVTQSPTHLIKTRGQQVTLRCSPISGHKSVSWYQQVLGQGPQFIFQYYEKEERGRGNFPDRFSARQFPNYSSELNVNALLLGDSALYLCASSSGQFVYTFGSGTRLTVV.

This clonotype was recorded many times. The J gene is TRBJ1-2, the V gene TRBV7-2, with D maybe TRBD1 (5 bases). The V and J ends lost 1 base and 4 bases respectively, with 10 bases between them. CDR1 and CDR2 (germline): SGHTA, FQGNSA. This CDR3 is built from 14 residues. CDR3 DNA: TGTGCCAGCAGCTTAGGGGGCACCCCCTATGGCTACACCTTC. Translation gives CASSLGGTPYGYTF.

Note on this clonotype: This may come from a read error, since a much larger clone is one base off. The CDR3: CASSTRANTEAFF. CDR3 nucleotides: TGTGCCAGCAGCACACGGGCGAACACTGAAGCTTTCTTT. V usage is TRBV25-1 and J usage is TRBJ1-1; no clear D gene. V dropped 6 bases and J dropped 1 base, with 9 bases sitting between them. The CDR3 extends over 13 amino acids. Germline V CDR1 and CDR2: MGHDK, SYGVNS. The variable domain in full, completed from reference TRBV25-1 and TRBJ1-1, reads EADIYQTPRYLVIGTGKKITLECSQTMGHDKMYWYQQDPGMELHLIHYSYGVNSTEKGDLSSESTVSRIRTEHFPLTLESARPSHTSQYLCASSTRANTEAFFGQGTRLTVV.

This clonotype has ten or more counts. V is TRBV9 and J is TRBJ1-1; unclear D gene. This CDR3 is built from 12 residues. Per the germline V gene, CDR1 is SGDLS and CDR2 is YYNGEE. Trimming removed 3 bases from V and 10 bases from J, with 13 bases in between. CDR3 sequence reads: CASSDPRTVAFF. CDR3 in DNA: TGTGCCAGCAGCGACCCCCGGACGGTAGCTTTCTTT.